This T cell receptor (beta chain) was identified during a study of blood T cell repertoires in COVID-19. TCRdb's table, derived via immunoSEQ multiplex PCR, lists solely in-frame clones and lacks some. The table lists hundreds of thousands of clones, 75% to 90% of them singletons. After removal of 1 base from V and 10 bases from J, the junction contained 9 bases not matched to a gene. From germline, CDR1 is SGHRS and CDR2 YFSETQ. The CDR3 loop spans 14 amino acids. The rearrangement uses TRBV5-1 and TRBJ1-1, with 8 bases matching TRBD1. This TCR derives from a man aged 25 to 40 who had recovered from COVID-19. Material: PBMCs or T cells enriched from blood (not recorded which). The chain's CDR3 is CASSLSRDRSIAFF. CDR3 bases: TGCGCCAGCAGCTTGTCGAGGGACAGGAGCATAGCTTTCTTT.